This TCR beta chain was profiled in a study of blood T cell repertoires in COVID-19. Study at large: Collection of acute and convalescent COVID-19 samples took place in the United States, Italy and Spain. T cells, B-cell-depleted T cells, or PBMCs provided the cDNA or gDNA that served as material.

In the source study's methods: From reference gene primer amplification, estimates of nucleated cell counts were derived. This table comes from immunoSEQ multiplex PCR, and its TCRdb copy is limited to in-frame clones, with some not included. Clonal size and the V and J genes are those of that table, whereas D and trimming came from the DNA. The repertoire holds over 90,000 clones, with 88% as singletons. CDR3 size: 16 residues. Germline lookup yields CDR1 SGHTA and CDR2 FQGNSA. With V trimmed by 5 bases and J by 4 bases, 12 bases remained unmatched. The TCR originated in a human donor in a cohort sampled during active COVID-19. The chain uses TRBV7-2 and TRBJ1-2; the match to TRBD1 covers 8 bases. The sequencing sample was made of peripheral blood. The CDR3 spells CASSPPFDRGVYGYTF. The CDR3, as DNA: TGTGCCAGCAGCCCACCTTTTGACAGGGGAGTCTATGGCTACACCTTC.